This T cell receptor beta chain was sequenced in a study of blood T cell repertoires in COVID-19. The overall study: The origin of the acute and convalescent COVID-19 samples was the United States, Italy and Spain. Nucleic acid was either cDNA or gDNA, and it came from T cells, B-cell-depleted T cells, or PBMCs.

The CDR3 runs 17 residues. V shed 2 bases and J 3 bases; nucleotides not matched to a gene: 13. Germline V gene sequence: CDR1 GTSNPN, CDR2 SVGIG (reference sequence). Ages ranged from roughly 18 to 100 years, with residence in approximately 23 US areas. Participants reported their clinical history, and cohort assignment relied on those reports. Sequenced by immunoSEQ multiplex PCR; TCRdb stores in-frame clones only, minus some. The sample carries around 450,000 clones, 70% to 90% recorded once. The sequence was collected from a woman younger than 35 with acute COVID-19. Sample: PBMCs or T cells enriched from blood (not recorded which). J is TRBJ2-3 and V is TRBV30, with 8 nucleotides matching TRBD2. CDR3 DNA: TGTGCCTGGAGTAGGAATACCGGGACTAGGGGTACAGATACGCAGTATTTT. Translated, it gives CAWSRNTGTRGTDTQYF.